One T cell receptor beta chain is described in this entry. The antigen remains undetermined. The junction differs from germline at one of its ends, possibly a read error. This CDR3 region has 10 residues. Germline CDR1 and CDR2: DFQATT and SNEGSKA (reference sequence). Time point defined: patch test 1, 2 weeks after DPC sensitization. The treatment here: therapeutic diphenylcyclopropenone sensitization with weekly scalp DPC. Donation of samples came from alopecia patients who were 18 to 70 years old and suitable for DPC. This specimen belongs to a study of human T cells and chemical hapten exposure. Study as a whole: Subjects had 2% DPC placed on approximately 2 cm by approximately 2 cm of upper inner arm skin for sensitization. Patch tests applied 0.01% DPC to the upper back and were scored after 6 days. Regarding the study as a whole: Having alopecia, the donors may differ immunologically from healthy people.

Using its own MiXCR run on the RACE reads, TCRdb lists one record per CDR3 protein. The table includes approximately 340,000 distinct CDR3 sequences, roughly 6.9% detected once. The receptor was derived from a woman aged 18-30 years with alopecia areata. Some clones in this sample may be carry-over from other donors' samples. The genes are TRBV20-1 and TRBJ2-4; 11 bases map to TRBD1. This material consisted of whole blood, taken in connection with sensitization to the hapten diphenylcyclopropenone (DPC). The CDR3 is CSAQGDRGDF. In nucleotides, the CDR3 is TGCAGTGCCCAAGGGGACAGGGGGGACTTC.